The next 23 T cell receptor beta chains were all read from a single sample in a study of cytomegalovirus exposure and HLA in healthy donors. Researchers ran the PCR with 60 Vbeta and 13 Jbeta primers. Clones were sequenced by immunoSEQ multiplex PCR, and TCRdb holds only the in-frame ones, with some missing. Counted here are about 180,000 clones, over 60% occurring once; the ten biggest clones make up around 5.7%. The sample comprised PBMCs. The receptor source for this set is a man aged 40-55 years in good health and CMV-seronegative.

J is TRBJ2-7 and V is TRBV5-1, with 8 bases identical to TRBD1. The CDR3 is 14 amino acids. Germline CDR1 reads SGHRS; CDR2 reads YFSETQ. V was clipped by 4 bases and J by 4 bases; unmatched bases: 7. The CDR3 is CASSPGTGLYEQYF. In nucleotides, the CDR3 is TGCGCCAGCAGCCCCGGGACAGGATTGTACGAGCAGTACTTC.

In this sample, this clone turned up a few times. This sequence joins TRBV4-1 and TRBJ1-5; D gene uncertain. From germline, CDR1 is MGHRA and CDR2 YSYEKL. The ends were cut back, 5 bases at V and 1 base at J, with 6 bases in the middle. The length of the CDR3 is 13 residues. CDR3 residues: CASSLTSNQPQHF. The CDR3, as DNA: TGCGCCAGCAGCTTGACAAGCAATCAGCCCCAGCATTTT.

V and J are TRBV5-1 and TRBJ1-4; 11 nucleotides match TRBD1. Germline V gene sequence: CDR1 SGHRS, CDR2 YFSETQ. The junction had 4 bases not matched to a gene; V was cut back by 4 bases and J by 2 bases. CDR3 size: 16 residues. CDR3 coding DNA: TGCGCCAGCAGCGCGGGGACAGGGGGGACTAATGAAAAACTGTTTTTT. Its protein product is CASSAGTGGTNEKLFF.

The rearrangement joins TRBV7-8 to TRBJ2-5; D unresolved. The J call is doubtful: the DNA matches TRBJ2-7 better. Germline V gene sequence: CDR1 SGHVS, CDR2 FQNEAQ. The CDR3 length is 12 residues. The CDR3 region is CASSPEEYEQYF. The CDR3 coding sequence is TGTGCCAGCAGCCCAGAGGAGTACGAGCAGTACTTC.

The rearrangement links TRBV11-2 to TRBJ1-1; D unclear. Trimming took 3 bases from V and 5 from J, leaving 10 bases between them. This CDR3 has 13 amino acids. The germline CDR1 and CDR2 sequences are SGHAT and FQNNGV. The DNA for the CDR3 is TGTGCCAGCAGCTTTGAGTACGGGACTGAAGCTTTCTTT. Its translation is CASSFEYGTEAFF.

The J gene is TRBJ2-3, the V gene TRBV2; 7 nucleotides align to TRBD2. This CDR3 is 14 amino acids long. Trimming removed 5 bases from V and 4 bases from J; junction bases left unmatched: 6. Looked up from germline, CDR1 is SNHLY and CDR2 is FYNNEI. Here the CDR3 DNA reads TGTGCCAGCAGTTGGAGCGGGATTGCAGATACGCAGTATTTT. Its translation is CASSWSGIADTQYF.

J is TRBJ1-5 and V is TRBV5-6; 10 bases align to TRBD1. The V gene end was trimmed by 3 bases and the J gene end by 3 bases; junction bases not matched to a gene: 6. The CDR3 is 16 residues long. Germline V gene sequence: CDR1 SGHDT, CDR2 YYEEEE. This CDR3 is CASSSRQGAFNQPQHF. The CDR3 region has the DNA TGTGCCAGCAGCTCACGACAGGGGGCGTTCAATCAGCCCCAGCATTTT.

This clone was counted a single time. J is TRBJ2-7 and V is TRBV5-1; D is possibly TRBD1 (6 bases). Trimming took 4 bases from V and 0 from J, leaving 17 bases between them. The CDR3 is 16 amino acids. Germline loops: CDR1 SGHRS, CDR2 YFSETQ. The CDR3 is CASSPLGQGLSYEQYF. CDR3 bases: TGCGCCAGCAGCCCGCTCGGGCAGGGGCTCTCCTACGAGCAGTACTTC. The full variable domain, rest sourced from reference TRBV5-1 and TRBJ2-7, is KAGVTQTPRYLIKTRGQQVTLSCSPISGHRSVSWYQQTPGQGLQFLFEYFSETQRNKGNFPGRFSGRQFSNSRSEMNVSTLELGDSALYLCASSPLGQGLSYEQYFGPGTRLTVT.

The rearrangement joins TRBV15 to TRBJ1-4; D is perhaps TRBD1 (5 bases). This CDR3 comprises 14 residues. CDR1 and CDR2 from the germline V gene are LNHNV and YYDKDF (reference sequence). Trimming pared 0 bases from V and 11 bases from J, leaving 13 bases between. The CDR3 here is CATSRDLGALKLFF. Here the CDR3 DNA reads TGTGCCACCAGCAGAGATCTTGGGGCCCTGAAACTGTTTTTT.

The table lists this clone with a count of one. The rearrangement links TRBV7-2 to TRBJ1-4; D remains unclear. V dropped 5 bases and J dropped 7 bases, with 8 bases sitting between them. The CDR3 extends over 12 amino acids. Germline loops: CDR1 SGHTA, CDR2 FQGNSA. CDR3 coding DNA: TGTGCCAGCAGCCGCGGTAGTGAAAAACTGTTTTTT. Its protein is CASSRGSEKLFF.

In this sample, this clone turned up a few times. The rearrangement links TRBV7-2 to TRBJ2-7, with a tentative D call TRBD2 (6 bases). Looked up from germline, CDR1 is SGHTA and CDR2 is FQGNSA. The CDR3 is 14 amino acids. Trimming cost V 3 bases and J 4 bases, with 13 bases left between them. Here the CDR3 DNA reads TGTGCCAGCAGCTTTACACTAGCCGGATACGAGCAGTACTTC. Encoded protein: CASSFTLAGYEQYF.

The genes are TRBV18 and TRBJ1-2, with 10 bases aligning to TRBD1. Trimming at V came to 3 bases and at J to 6 bases, leaving 7 bases not matched to a gene. The CDR3 sequence is 15 residues long. The germline V gene has CDR1 KGHSH and CDR2 LQKENI. CDR3 nucleotides: TGTGCCAGCTCACCGGGACAGGGGCAAACCCATGGCTACACCTTC. Translated: CASSPGQGQTHGYTF.

This chain links TRBV6-5 with TRBJ2-7; the D is unclear. V lost 6 bases to trimming and J lost 3 bases, with 6 bases between them. The germline V gene encodes CDR1 MNHEY and CDR2 SVGAGI. The CDR3 consists of 11 residues. The CDR3 spells CASRENYEQYF. Written as DNA, the CDR3 is TGTGCCAGCAGGGAGAACTACGAGCAGTACTTC.

The chain has TRBV19 and TRBJ2-7; 12 nucleotides agree with TRBD1. Trimming at V came to 3 bases and at J to 7 bases, leaving 7 bases not matched to a gene. Per the germline V gene, CDR1 is LNHDA and CDR2 is SQIVND (reference sequence). This CDR3 region has 15 residues. CDR3 sequence (DNA): TGTGCCAGTAGTATGGGGGGACAGGGGGCGAGGGAGCAGTACTTC. As protein: CASSMGGQGAREQYF.

This clone came up a few times. V is TRBV30 and J is TRBJ2-2; D gene unclear. CDR1 and CDR2 (germline): GTSNPN, SVGIG (reference sequence). The CDR3 has 13 amino acids. The germline V and J ends were trimmed by 3 bases and 5 bases, with 10 bases remaining between them. The DNA of the CDR3 is TGTGCCTGGAGCCCCCAGGTAACCGGGGAGCTGTTTTTT. This codes for CAWSPQVTGELFF. The full variable domain, rest sourced from reference TRBV30 and TRBJ2-2, is SQTIHQWPATLVQPVGSPLSLECTVEGTSNPNLYWYRQAAGRGLQLLFYSVGIGQISSEVPQNLSASRPQDRQFILSSKKLLLSDSGFYLCAWSPQVTGELFFGEGSRLTVL.

This chain links TRBV7-3 with TRBJ2-1; 7 nucleotides line up with TRBD2. Germline CDR1 is SGHTA and CDR2 is FQGTGA. CDR3 length: 16 residues. J gave up 3 bases and V 5 bases, and 10 bases lay outside the gene matches. The CDR3 spells CASSPSGREFYNEQFF. CDR3 nucleotides: TGTGCCAGCAGCCCCTCGGGGCGGGAGTTCTACAATGAGCAGTTCTTC.

The chain uses TRBV27 and TRBJ2-1, with 9 bases matching TRBD2. With 5 bases clipped from V and 5 bases from J, the junction kept 13 bases outside the gene matches. CDR1 is MNHEY, CDR2 SMNVEV, per germline (reference sequence). This CDR3 is 17 amino acids long. The CDR3 is CASSRIPGASGNNEQFF. The DNA for the CDR3 is TGTGCCAGCAGTCGTATTCCAGGGGCTAGCGGGAACAATGAGCAGTTCTTC.

This chain joins TRBV4-1 and TRBJ2-2; a weak D match, TRBD1 (6 bases). Germline V lookup: CDR1 MGHRA, CDR2 YSYEKL. The length of the CDR3 is 19 residues. Trimming took 4 bases from V and 4 from J, leaving 25 bases between them. The CDR3 bases are TGCGCCAGCAGCCCGGAACAGGGTGGCCTTTTGTTAGGCACCGGGGAGCTGTTTTTT. It specifies CASSPEQGGLLLGTGELFF.

This clone was counted a few times. The chain uses TRBV7-2 and TRBJ2-5; D possibly corresponds to TRBD2 (6 bases). Germline V gives CDR1 SGHTA, CDR2 FQGNSA. This CDR3 has 14 residues. V was cut by 1 base and J by 4 bases, with 10 bases left in between. CDR3 coding DNA: TGTGCCAGCAGCTTAGGGACTATGCGAGAGACCCAGTACTTC. The encoded protein is CASSLGTMRETQYF.

The chain carries TRBV7-9 and TRBJ1-2; D remains unclear. Trimming cost V 0 bases and J 2 bases, with 16 bases left between them. CDR3 length: 17 amino acids. The V gene's germline CDR1 is SEHNR and CDR2 FQNEAQ (reference sequence). The CDR3 loop reads CASSLAQADLVNYGYTF. CDR3 coding DNA: TGTGCCAGCAGCTTAGCGCAAGCGGACTTGGTCAACTATGGCTACACCTTC.

In its sample, this clone was seen a few times. The chain links TRBV18 to TRBJ2-5, with a tentative D call TRBD2 (6 bases). The CDR3 extends over 14 amino acids. Trimming removed 3 bases at V and 1 base at J, with 9 bases between. Germline V CDR1 and CDR2: KGHSH, LQKENI. The CDR3 DNA reads TGTGCCAGCTCACCGCTTAGCGGCCAAGAGACCCAGTACTTC. Protein product: CASSPLSGQETQYF.

V usage is TRBV19 and J usage is TRBJ1-2; D is unclear. V was cut by 9 bases and J by 7 bases, with 9 bases left in between. The CDR3 is made up of 10 amino acids. Germline V gene sequence: CDR1 LNHDA, CDR2 SQIVND (reference sequence). The CDR3 is CASRESGYTF. DNA for the CDR3: TGTGCCAGCCGTGAGAGTGGCTACACCTTC.

V gene TRBV27 combines with J gene TRBJ1-1; 11 positions match TRBD1. The V and J ends lost 4 bases and 5 bases, in that order; junction bases with no gene match: 3. This CDR3 is 14 amino acids long. Germline V gene lookup returns CDR1 MNHEY and CDR2 SMNVEV (reference sequence). CDR3 DNA: TGTGCCAGCAGTTGGGGACAGGGGGGGACTGAAGCTTTCTTT. Its protein is CASSWGQGGTEAFF.